A single sample is the source of the 31 T cell receptor beta chains below, sequenced in a study of blood T cell repertoires in COVID-19. TCRdb keeps only in-frame clones here, not all; method: immunoSEQ multiplex PCR. The data show about 180,000 clones, with around 73% seen just once and 15% to 20% held by the top ten. The specimen was PBMCs or T cells enriched from blood (not recorded which). The receptors here all came from a woman between 50 and 59 years old who had recovered from COVID-19.

The chain employs TRBV5-1 and TRBJ2-3; D is unclear. V was cut by 5 bases and J by 1 base, with 11 bases left in between. The CDR3 length is 14 residues. The germline CDR1 and CDR2 sequences are SGHRS and YFSETQ. In nucleotides, the CDR3 is TGCGCCAGCAGTCGGGTGGCGGGCACAGATACGCAGTATTTT. Protein product: CASSRVAGTDTQYF. The variable domain in full, with the rest retrieved from reference TRBV5-1 and TRBJ2-3, is KAGVTQTPRYLIKTRGQQVTLSCSPISGHRSVSWYQQTPGQGLQFLFEYFSETQRNKGNFPGRFSGRQFSNSRSEMNVSTLELGDSALYLCASSRVAGTDTQYFGPGTRLTVL.

In this sample, this clone turned up a few times. V and J are TRBV7-8 and TRBJ1-2, with D possibly TRBD1 on 6 matching bases. The length of the CDR3 is 15 residues. Trimming shortened V by 1 base and J by 4 bases, and 13 bases separated the two germline ends. CDR1 is SGHVS and CDR2 is FQNEAQ in the germline V gene. The CDR3 sequence: CASSLVGQGPYGYTF. The CDR3 DNA is TGTGCCAGCAGCTTAGTAGGGCAGGGGCCCTATGGCTACACCTTC.

The rearrangement links TRBV19 to TRBJ1-6; a weak D match, TRBD1 (5 bases). This CDR3 has 15 amino acids. V was cut by 6 bases and J by 0 bases, with 9 bases left in between. The V gene's germline CDR1 is LNHDA and CDR2 SQIVND (reference sequence). For the CDR3, the DNA is TGTGCCAGTAGGGAGGGGAGCTCCTATAATTCACCCCTCCACTTT. As protein: CASREGSSYNSPLHF.

This clone was seen a few times. The chain is built from TRBV7-2 and TRBJ2-7, with D hard to call. CDR3 length equals 13 residues. From germline, CDR1 is SGHTA and CDR2 FQGNSA. Trimming stripped 7 bases from V and 0 bases from J, with 10 bases between. CDR3 amino acids: CASNLPSSYEQYF. The CDR3 nucleotides are TGTGCCAGCAACCTGCCGAGCTCCTACGAGCAGTACTTC.

The chain couples TRBV6-5 to TRBJ2-7; possibly TRBD1 for D (6 bases). CDR1 MNHEY and CDR2 SVGAGI come from the germline V gene. Trimming cost V 0 bases and J 3 bases, with 12 bases left between them. This CDR3 is 15 amino acids long. CDR3 residues: CASSYSISGVYEQYF. CDR3 in DNA: TGTGCCAGCAGTTACTCGATTTCAGGGGTCTACGAGCAGTACTTC.

In the case of this clone: The sample has other DNA sequences that encode this CDR3 too. This rearrangement joins TRBV7-9 to TRBJ2-7; a possible D gene is TRBD2 (6 bases). Trimming removed 1 base from V and 2 bases from J, with 9 bases in between. In germline, CDR1 is SEHNR, CDR2 FQNEAQ (reference sequence). The CDR3 has 14 residues. The CDR3 DNA is TGTGCCAGCAGCTTAGGGCCGGGAGCCTACGAGCAGTACTTC. Encoded protein: CASSLGPGAYEQYF.

This rearrangement joins TRBV11-3 to TRBJ2-2, with TRBD2 matching 8 bases. The V and J ends lost 5 bases and 4 bases, in that order; junction bases with no gene match: 6. This CDR3 contains 15 residues. CDR1 is SGHNT and CDR2 is YENEEA in the germline V gene. The CDR3 here is CASSPGGGITGELFF. DNA of the CDR3: TGTGCCAGCAGCCCGGGGGGGGGTATCACCGGGGAGCTGTTTTTT.

The chain uses TRBV29-1 and TRBJ1-2, with D uncertain. Looked up from germline, CDR1 is SQVTM and CDR2 is ANQGSEA. V shed 1 base and J shed 5 bases, with 8 bases lying between them. The length of the CDR3 is 12 residues. The chain's CDR3 is CSVEGGKYGYTF. The CDR3 coding sequence is TGCAGCGTTGAAGGCGGGAAATATGGCTACACCTTC.

This clone showed up just a few times. This rearrangement joins TRBV18 to TRBJ1-5; D remains unclear. The CDR3 runs to 16 residues. Per the germline V gene, CDR1 is KGHSH and CDR2 is LQKENI. Trimming shortened V by 3 bases and J by 0 bases, and 12 bases separated the two germline ends. CDR3 residues: CASSPSSPNSNQPQHF. As DNA, the CDR3 is TGTGCCAGCTCACCGTCCAGTCCAAATAGCAATCAGCCCCAGCATTTT.

The chain has TRBV12-2 and TRBJ2-1; the listed D gene, TRBD2, was not tested against the DNA. TRBV12-2 is assigned pseudogene status. The CDR3 is made up of 12 amino acids. CDR3 in amino acids: CASRSASHEQFF. CDR3 DNA sequence: TGTGCAAGTCGCTCAGCTAGCCATGAGCAGTTCTTC.

The chain carries TRBV19 and TRBJ2-6; TRBD1 matches at 7 bases. Germline V gene data show CDR1 as LNHDA and CDR2 as SQIVND (reference sequence). After removal of 7 bases from V and 0 bases from J, the junction contained 9 bases not matched to a gene. This CDR3 comprises 17 residues. CDR3 in DNA: TGTGCCAGTAAGAGGGGACAGACAAACTCTGGGGCCAACGTCCTGACTTTC. It specifies CASKRGQTNSGANVLTF.

The chain couples TRBV7-9 to TRBJ2-2; D is uncertain. V was shortened by 1 base and J by 4 bases, with 10 bases between the two germline ends. Germline loops: CDR1 SEHNR, CDR2 FQNEAQ (reference sequence). This CDR3 region has 15 residues. In nucleotides, the CDR3 is TGTGCCAGCAGCTTAGATTTTACAGTCACCGGGGAGCTGTTTTTT. It yields the protein CASSLDFTVTGELFF.

The rearrangement uses TRBV29-1 and TRBJ2-2; tentative D call: TRBD2 (5 bases). The germline V gene has CDR1 SQVTM and CDR2 ANQGSEA. V was shortened by 7 bases and J by 1 base, with 13 bases between the two germline ends. CDR3 length: 14 amino acids. This CDR3 is CSADFSGNTGELFF. The CDR3 nucleotides read TGCAGCGCCGACTTCAGCGGGAACACCGGGGAGCTGTTTTTT.

This rearrangement joins TRBV7-6 to TRBJ2-3; the D gene is possibly TRBD2 (5 bases). This CDR3 comprises 15 residues. The V gene lost 2 bases and the J gene lost 0 bases, with 9 bases spanning the gap. Looked up from germline, CDR1 is SGHVS and CDR2 is FNYEAQ. Here the CDR3 reads CASSLRGLSTDTQYF. CDR3 sequence (DNA): TGTGCCAGCAGCTTACGCGGACTTAGCACAGATACGCAGTATTTT.

The CDR3 sequence is CASSLSRVGEQYF. Here the CDR3 DNA reads TGTGCCAGCAGCTTATCGAGGGTCGGCGAGCAGTACTTC. This rearrangement joins TRBV11-3 to TRBJ2-7; possible D gene TRBD2, 5 bases. Germline V gene sequence: CDR1 SGHNT, CDR2 YENEEA. This CDR3 is built from 13 residues. V was shortened by 2 bases and J by 6 bases, with 11 bases between the two germline ends.

This clone has more than one count but fewer than ten. The rearrangement uses TRBV6-5 and TRBJ1-2, with 10 bases identical to TRBD1. Germline CDR1 reads MNHEY; CDR2 reads SVGAGI. V lost 5 bases, J lost 6 bases, and 9 bases stayed unmatched. The CDR3 has 15 amino acids. CDR3 amino acids: CASSPRQGASHGYTF. In DNA, the CDR3 is TGTGCCAGCAGTCCCAGACAGGGGGCTTCCCATGGCTACACCTTC.

This chain uses TRBV6-5 with TRBJ2-7; 10 bases are a match to TRBD1. The V and J ends lost 5 bases and 4 bases, in that order; junction bases with no gene match: 8. The CDR3 has 15 amino acids. Germline values: CDR1 MNHEY, CDR2 SVGAGI. CDR3 nucleotide sequence: TGTGCCAGCAGTAGAGAGGGGACAGGGGAGTACGAGCAGTACTTC. Its protein product is CASSREGTGEYEQYF.

The CDR3 reads CASTRTGGQNYGYTF. Written as DNA, the CDR3 is TGTGCCAGCACGCGGACAGGCGGCCAGAACTATGGCTACACCTTC. This rearrangement joins TRBV18 to TRBJ1-2; 7 nucleotides align to TRBD1. V lost 8 bases to trimming and J lost 2 bases; unmatched junction nucleotides: 11. Germline V gene sequence: CDR1 KGHSH, CDR2 LQKENI. The CDR3 has 15 residues.

The genes are TRBV10-3 and TRBJ1-1; D is possibly TRBD1 (6 bases). The germline V gene encodes CDR1 ENHRY and CDR2 SYGVKD. V was clipped by 5 bases and J by 1 base, with 17 bases between them. This CDR3 is 16 amino acids long. In DNA, the CDR3 is TGTGCCATCAGTCCCTCAGCAGGGGTTGAGAACACTGAAGCTTTCTTT. It encodes CAISPSAGVENTEAFF.

The V gene is TRBV5-4, the J gene TRBJ2-1; TRBD2 might be the D (6 bases). In germline, CDR1 is SGHNT, CDR2 YYREEE (reference sequence). V shed 4 bases and J shed 1 base, with 12 bases lying between them. The CDR3 consists of 15 residues. This CDR3 is CASSTTSRSYNEQFF. The CDR3, as DNA: TGTGCCAGCAGCACCACTAGCAGATCCTACAATGAGCAGTTCTTC. The full variable domain, with the rest looked up from reference TRBV5-4 and TRBJ2-1, is ETGVTQSPTHLIKTRGQQVTLRCSSQSGHNTVSWYQQALGQGPQFIFQYYREEENGRGNFPPRFSGLQFPNYSSELNVNALELDDSALYLCASSTTSRSYNEQFFGPGTRLTVL.

This clone was seen a few times. The rearrangement uses TRBV7-9 and TRBJ2-7; no definite D call. The CDR3 is 16 amino acids. CDR1 and CDR2 (germline): SEHNR, FQNEAQ (reference sequence). Trimming cost V 4 bases and J 5 bases, with 21 bases left between them. The chain's CDR3 is CASSSFSSILVDEQYF. CDR3 in DNA: TGTGCCAGCAGCTCGTTTTCTTCGATATTAGTTGACGAGCAGTACTTC.

The rearrangement joins TRBV4-2 to TRBJ2-5; 8 bases agree with TRBD2. CDR1 and CDR2 from the germline V gene are LGHNA and YNFKEQ. CDR3 size: 17 residues. Trimming removed 0 bases from V and 5 bases from J; junction bases left unmatched: 11. The CDR3 loop is CASSQDLDGRARETQYF. The CDR3 nucleotides read TGTGCCAGCAGCCAAGATCTAGACGGGAGGGCCAGGGAGACCCAGTACTTC.

This rearrangement joins TRBV7-2 to TRBJ2-7; 11 bases align to TRBD2. V lost 1 base to trimming and J lost 4 bases; unmatched junction nucleotides: 6. The CDR3 contains 16 residues. The germline gives CDR1 SGHTA, CDR2 FQGNSA. In DNA form, the CDR3 reads TGTGCCAGCAGCTTAGGTCTAGCGGGAGGTCAGTACGAGCAGTACTTC. This sequence encodes CASSLGLAGGQYEQYF. Variable domain in full (rest from reference TRBV7-2 and TRBJ2-7): GAGVSQSPSNKVTEKGKDVELRCDPISGHTALYWYRQSLGQGLEFLIYFQGNSAPDKSGLPSDRFSAERTGGSVSTLTIQRTQQEDSAVYLCASSLGLAGGQYEQYFGPGTRLTVT.

This clone was seen only once. The chain has TRBV28 and TRBJ1-2; TRBD1 matches 9 bases. V lost 5 bases and J lost 7; bases outside the gene matches: 11. This CDR3 is built from 15 residues. CDR1 is MDHEN and CDR2 is SYDVKM in the germline V gene. The chain's CDR3 is CASSTGGQGSGGYTF. The DNA for the CDR3 is TGTGCCAGCAGTACCGGGGGACAGGGATCTGGTGGCTACACCTTC.

This chain links TRBV24-1 with TRBJ2-5, with TRBD1 matching 7 bases. CDR1 is KGHDR and CDR2 is SFDVKD in the germline V gene. CDR3 size: 15 residues. J was trimmed by 4 bases and V by 4 bases; bases with no gene match: 8. The DNA of the CDR3 is TGTGCCACCAGTGACCCTTCTAGGGGGCCAGAGACCCAGTACTTC. It translates to CATSDPSRGPETQYF.

The V gene is TRBV28, the J gene TRBJ2-1; 11 positions match TRBD2. The V segment lost 2 bases and the J segment 7 bases; nucleotides outside the gene matches: 16. CDR1 is MDHEN, CDR2 SYDVKM, per germline. The CDR3 is 19 amino acids. The DNA of the CDR3 is TGTGCCAGCAGTTTAATAAGCACCCTAGCGGGAGGACAGTGGAATGAGCAGTTCTTC. This codes for CASSLISTLAGGQWNEQFF.

The chain employs TRBV5-4 and TRBJ1-4; D unresolved. The CDR3 runs 13 residues. The V gene lost 4 bases and the J gene lost 6 bases, with 10 bases spanning the gap. Germline CDR1 reads SGHNT; CDR2 reads YYREEE (reference sequence). The CDR3 reads CASSQPGDEKLFF. The CDR3 DNA follows: TGTGCCAGCAGCCAGCCGGGAGATGAAAAACTGTTTTTT.

The V and J genes are TRBV3-1 (or the pseudogene TRBV3-2) and TRBJ1-6; the match to TRBD1 covers 7 bases. The V gene end was trimmed by 8 bases and the J gene end by 9 bases; junction bases not matched to a gene: 13. There are 15 residues in the CDR3. Germline V gene lookup returns CDR1 LGHDT and CDR2 YNNKEL (reference sequence). The CDR3 region has the DNA TGTGCCAGCCGGACTGCGGGGACAGTCGGTTCACCCCTCCACTTT. It specifies CASRTAGTVGSPLHF.

The rearrangement links TRBV4-2 to TRBJ1-4; TRBD1 agrees at 7 bases. V lost 4 bases, J lost 4 bases, and 3 bases stayed unmatched. Germline V gene sequence: CDR1 LGHNA, CDR2 YNFKEQ. This CDR3 spans 14 amino acids. For the CDR3, the DNA is TGTGCCAGCAGCCGGGGACAGATTAATGAAAAACTGTTTTTT. Amino acids: CASSRGQINEKLFF.

This clone was observed many times. The CDR3 sequence: CAISAGAYSNQPQHF. DNA for the CDR3: TGTGCCATCAGTGCAGGGGCATATAGCAATCAGCCCCAGCATTTT. The chain couples TRBV10-3 to TRBJ1-5; the D gene is possibly TRBD1 (6 bases). This CDR3 spans 15 amino acids. Trimming took 4 bases from V and 0 from J, leaving 10 bases between them. Germline CDR1 and CDR2: ENHRY and SYGVKD.

This chain connects TRBV18 to TRBJ1-3, with a tentative D call TRBD1 (6 bases). The CDR3 has 15 amino acids. CDR1 and CDR2 from the germline V gene are KGHSH and LQKENI. Trimming left V 6 bases short and J 1 base short, with 13 bases between. In DNA, the CDR3 is TGTGCCAGCTCGGCAGGGGAGACATCTGGAAACACCATATATTTT. Its translation: CASSAGETSGNTIYF.